This T cell receptor beta chain was documented in a study of cytomegalovirus exposure and HLA in healthy donors. The CDR3 loop spans 12 amino acids. Trimming removed 5 bases from V and 7 bases from J, with 11 bases in between. From germline, CDR1 is SEHNR and CDR2 FQNEAQ (reference sequence). 60 Vbeta and 13 Jbeta primers were used in PCR. This table comes from immunoSEQ multiplex PCR, and its TCRdb copy is limited to in-frame clones, with some not included. The table records 210,000 or so clones, about 85% of them present only once. The chain links TRBV7-9 to TRBJ1-1; D may be TRBD1 (5 bases). The material sequenced was PBMCs. This sequence was found in a woman between 45 and 65 years old in good health and CMV-seropositive. The CDR3 DNA sequence: TGTGCCAGCAGCCCAGGGAGGAGTGAAGCTTTCTTT. Translating it yields CASSPGRSEAFF.